This entry concerns a single T cell receptor beta chain. Its antigen is not identified. This record comes from a study of shared clonotypes between healthy human individuals. CD45RO-negative CD8 cells positively selected for CCR7 made up the naive population, which excluded terminally differentiated effector memory CD45RA+ cells. Germline CDR1 and CDR2: MDHEN and SYDVKM. The ends were cut back, 6 bases at V and 1 base at J, with 12 bases in the middle. The CDR3 is 14 amino acids. Original methodology: From ImmunoSEQ came sequences covering only the junction and carrying no quality scores, so filtering differed. Clones were read by immunoSEQ multiplex PCR, and TCRdb kept only the in-frame ones, dropping some. V and J calls and clone size come straight from that table; D and trimming were deduced from the DNA. The table records 660,000 or so clones, roughly 95% of them present only once. Study-wide results and caveats: Clonotype sharing among donors, it was expected, would be affected by sequencing depth.

The chain combines TRBV28 with TRBJ1-1, with D possibly TRBD1 on 5 matching bases. The receptor was derived from a woman aged 30 to 39 in good health. The sequencing input was naive CD8+ T cells sorted from blood. CDR3 sequence reads: CASSIHTGNTEAFF. CDR3 DNA sequence: TGTGCCAGCAGCATCCACACAGGGAACACTGAAGCTTTCTTT.